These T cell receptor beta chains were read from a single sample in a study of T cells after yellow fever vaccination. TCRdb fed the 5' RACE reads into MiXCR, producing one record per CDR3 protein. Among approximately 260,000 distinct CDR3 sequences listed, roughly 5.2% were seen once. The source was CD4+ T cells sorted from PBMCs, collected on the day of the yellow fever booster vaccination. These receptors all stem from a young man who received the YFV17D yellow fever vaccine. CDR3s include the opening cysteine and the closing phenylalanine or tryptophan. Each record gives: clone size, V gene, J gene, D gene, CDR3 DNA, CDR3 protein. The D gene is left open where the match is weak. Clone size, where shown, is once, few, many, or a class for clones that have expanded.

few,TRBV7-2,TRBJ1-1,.,TGTGCCAGCAGCTTCGGGCCGACGGGGGCTTTCTTT,CASSFGPTGAFF
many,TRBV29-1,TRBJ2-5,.,TGCAGCGTTAGAGAGGGCGTAGTGGAGACCCAGTACTTC,CSVREGVVETQYF
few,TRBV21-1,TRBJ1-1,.,TGTGCCAGCAAGGGGCGGTTGAACACTGAAGCTTTCTTT,CASKGRLNTEAFF
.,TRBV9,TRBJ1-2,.,TGTGCCAGCAGACCCAGGGACGGCGGCTACACCTTC,CASRPRDGGYTF
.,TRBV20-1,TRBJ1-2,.,TGCAGTGCTAGAGCCGGAGGCGGCTACACCTTC,CSARAGGGYTF
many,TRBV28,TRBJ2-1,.,TGTGCCAGCAGTGGACGCGGGACAGCCTACAATGAGCAGTTCTTC,CASSGRGTAYNEQFF
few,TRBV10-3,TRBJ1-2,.,TGTGCCATCAGTGAGAACAGAGGCTACACCTTC,CAISENRGYTF
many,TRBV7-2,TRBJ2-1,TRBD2,TGTGCCAGCAGCTTATCGGGGGGGAACCTCTACAATGAGCAGTTCTTC,CASSLSGGNLYNEQFF
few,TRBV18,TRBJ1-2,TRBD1,TGTGCCAGCTCCCCGCGGGACAGGGACGGCTACACCTTC,CASSPRDRDGYTF
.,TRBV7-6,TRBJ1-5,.,TGTGCCAGCAGCTTCGGGGATTTTCAGCCCCAGCATTTT,CASSFGDFQPQHF
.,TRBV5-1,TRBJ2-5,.,TGCGCCAGCCACGACCATTTACAGGTTCTGGAGACCCAGTACTTC,CASHDHLQVLETQYF
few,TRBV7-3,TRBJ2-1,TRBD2,TGTGCCAGCAGCTTACGGCGGGGGGTTATCAGCTCCTACAATGAGCAGTTCTTC,CASSLRRGVISSYNEQFF
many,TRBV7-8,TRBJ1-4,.,TGTGCCAGCAGCCCAACCCGATCCGGGGCTAATGAAAAACTGTTTTTT,CASSPTRSGANEKLFF
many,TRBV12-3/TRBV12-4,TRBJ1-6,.,TGTGCCAGCAGTTCCAGGAGCTCCTATAATTCACCCCTCCACTTT,CASSSRSSYNSPLHF
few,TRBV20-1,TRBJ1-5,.,TGCAGTGCGTCTAGCCCGGGACGACTAAATCAGCCCCAGCATTTT,CSASSPGRLNQPQHF
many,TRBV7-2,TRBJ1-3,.,TGTGCCAGCAGCACAGAAACAGGGAGGACAAACACCATATATTTT,CASSTETGRTNTIYF
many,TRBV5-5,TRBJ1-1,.,TGTGCCAGCAGCTTTCAGTCTGACACTGAAGCTTTCTTT,CASSFQSDTEAFF
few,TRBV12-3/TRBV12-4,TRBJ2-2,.,TGTGCCAGCAGTTTAGGTCGGCGGCGGGGGAACACCGGGGAGCTGTTTTTT,CASSLGRRRGNTGELFF
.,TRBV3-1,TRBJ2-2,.,TGTGCCAGCAGCCAACAGGTCACCGGGGAGCTGTTTTTT,CASSQQVTGELFF
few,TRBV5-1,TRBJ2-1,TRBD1,TGCGCCAGCAGCTTGGGACAGGGTGGCGAGCAGTTCTTC,CASSLGQGGEQFF
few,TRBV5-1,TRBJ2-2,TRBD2,TGCGCCAGCAGCTTGTTCGGGACTAGCGAAAGCACCGGGGAGCTGTTTTTT,CASSLFGTSESTGELFF
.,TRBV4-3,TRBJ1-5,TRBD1,TGCGCCAGCAGCCGAGACAGGGGTGGTGGGCAGCCCCAGCATTTT,CASSRDRGGGQPQHF